A selection of T cell receptor beta chains follows, all from one sample in a study of T cells in Graves' hyperthyroidism and ophthalmopathy. Each CDR3 protein gets one entry after TCRdb re-called the multiplex PCR reads with MiXCR. The data contain 490,000 or so distinct CDR3 sequences, approximately 22% of them seen just once; the ten biggest clones take up about 53%. Sequenced input: blood. These receptors were obtained from a woman in her 70s with Graves' ophthalmopathy. CDR3s include the opening cysteine and the closing phenylalanine or tryptophan. D genes are given only for firm matches. Not all rows give a size; the values are once, few, many and, for expanded clones, a class.

clone_size,v_call,j_call,d_call,cdr3_aa,cdr3_nt
many,TRBV2,TRBJ1-5,TRBD1,CASTSGQGRYQPQHF,TGTGCCAGCACCAGCGGACAGGGACGGTATCAGCCCCAGCATTTT
few,TRBV6-1,TRBJ2-1,NA,CASSEARPAESYNEQFF,TGTGCCAGCAGTGAAGCGCGGCCCGCTGAATCCTACAATGAGCAGTTCTTC
few,TRBV7-6,TRBJ2-7,NA,CASSYLPVGEQYF,TGTGCCAGCAGTTACTTACCCGTCGGGGAGCAGTACTTC
many,TRBV11-2,TRBJ2-1,TRBD2,CASSRGSSGRGLNEQFF,TGTGCCAGCAGCCGGGGGTCTAGCGGGAGGGGATTAAATGAGCAGTTCTTC
NA,TRBV19,TRBJ2-3,TRBD2,CASRTSGRTRTDTQYF,TGTGCCAGTCGGACTAGCGGAAGAACACGCACAGATACGCAGTATTTT
NA,TRBV19,TRBJ2-1,NA,CASSNRQEMGNEQFF,TGTGCCAGTAGTAACCGACAGGAAATGGGCAATGAGCAGTTCTTC
NA,TRBV7-8,TRBJ1-5,NA,CASSLKWGQGNQPQHF,TGTGCCAGCAGCTTAAAGTGGGGGCAAGGCAATCAGCCCCAGCATTTT
few,TRBV19,TRBJ2-7,NA,CASSRTVEYEQYF,TGTGCCAGTAGTCGGACAGTCGAGTACGAGCAGTACTTC
NA,TRBV28,TRBJ2-7,NA,CASSSSGTPIYEQYF,TGTGCCAGCAGTTCCTCCGGGACACCTATCTACGAGCAGTACTTC
once,TRBV6-1,TRBJ1-2,NA,CASSGLSGRDGYTF,TGTGCCAGCAGTGGACTTTCAGGGAGGGATGGCTACACCTTC
many,TRBV28,TRBJ2-1,NA,CASSSMDLYNEQFF,TGTGCCAGCAGTTCCATGGACCTCTACAATGAGCAGTTCTTC
few,TRBV11-2,TRBJ2-5,TRBD2,CASSLGGYPQETQHF,TGTGCCAGCAGCCTGGGGGGGTACCCTCAAGAGACCCAGCACTTC
many,TRBV2,TRBJ2-7,TRBD2,CASRVTSGSFYEQYF,TGTGCCAGCAGGGTGACTAGCGGGAGTTTTTACGAGCAGTACTTC
NA,TRBV7-3,TRBJ2-2,NA,CASSPLGLSGGELFF,TGTGCCAGCAGCCCACTCGGACTATCGGGCGGGGAGCTGTTTTTT
NA,TRBV19,TRBJ2-3,NA,CAGSPYHRVGMVPDTQYF,TGTGCCGGTAGTCCCTATCACAGGGTCGGAATGGTTCCAGATACGCAGTATTTT
NA,TRBV6-5,TRBJ2-2,TRBD1,CASRETGGGELFF,TGTGCCAGCAGAGAGACAGGGGGCGGGGAGCTGTTTTTT
NA,TRBV19,TRBJ2-7,NA,CASSITDTSYEQYF,TGTGCCAGTAGTATTACGGATACCTCCTACGAGCAGTACTTC